This TCR beta chain was profiled in a study of cytomegalovirus exposure and HLA in healthy donors (dated by TCRdb to about 2017). Regarding the study in general: According to an earlier analysis of 450 to 650 of the donors, about 190 million T cells yielded 120 million or so unique TCR beta sequences and about 300 Gb of sequence data. An early release covering 500 to 750 HLA-typed donors comprised approximately 290 gigabases of sequencing data and some 79 million unique TCR sequences. Of the approximately 400 genotyped donors, roughly 80% were placed in the genetic ancestry cluster associated with self-reported Caucasian donors. The aim of the study was to test whether cataloging public T cell receptors could identify signatures of past pathogen exposure. The study profiled the T cell repertoires of 500 to 800 subjects by immunosequencing and related them to cytomegalovirus serostatus. In addition to the first cohort of about 650 subjects, a separate validation cohort of 120 different subjects was used. To predict cytomegalovirus infection status, the study combined high-throughput TCR immunosequencing, statistical association of individual TCRs with disease status, and machine learning. To study patterns of TCR occurrence, a later analysis re-analyzed previously published TCR beta repertoires from 666 donors and added high-resolution HLA genotyping. Rather than drawing on any new phenotypic data, the later analysis identified candidate immune exposures from TCR beta sequences and the way those sequences occurred across donors. To decide whether each TCR beta V gene segment behaved as functional or pseudogenic, an earlier analysis of over 500 of the donors relied on high-throughput TCR beta sequencing. Donor age, sex, ethnicity and CMV serostatus were compiled together with the repertoire data. Genome-wide SNP genotypes for about 60% of the roughly 700 donors were used in a later genetic analysis, which treated that subset as a discovery cohort. Every discovery cohort repertoire had been produced on one sequencing platform. HLA typing covered class I and class II loci at four-digit resolution. Typing coverage differed by locus: A, B, C, DRB1 and DQB1 were typed in about 620-640 donors, DQA1 in 522, DPA1 in approximately 610, and DPB1 in just under 490. Roughly five DR-DQ haplotypes were treated as single units for association and clustering because of strong linkage in the cohort. Among roughly 400 genotyped donors of the cohort, an average of approximately 220,000 unique TCR beta nucleotide sequences was sequenced per donor, of which about 18% were non-productive. The investigation overall reported the following: An earlier analysis of around 500 of the donors showed that most TCR beta V segments appeared in productive rearrangements either about 87% or about 30% of the time, which broadly matched IMGT annotations. At a false discovery rate of 0.05, a later analysis linked some 18,000 TCR beta sequences to specific HLA alleles. Because HLA typing was missing for some donors at each locus, association tests included only the typed subset. It was suggested by the authors that the approach could potentially be generalized to other disease states and immunological phenotypes. Across donors, most TCR sequences were observed very rarely, whereas some public TCRs were present in many individuals. The cohort was sequenced for TCR beta chains only, and without alpha or paired-chain data the features that could be detected were limited. In a later analysis, HLA-associated TCR beta chains were found to be more clonally expanded and to have lower generation probabilities than equally common non-associated chains. Compared with the 666-donor mean, donors in an Asian-associated ancestry cluster had fewer N-insertions in productive TCRs, according to a later genetic analysis. Three of the identified cytomegalovirus-associated TCR beta chains were confirmed in vitro to be specific for cytomegalovirus antigens. The sequencing pipeline was judged likely to have produced a cluster of highly shared sequence variants as a technical artifact. V-gene and J-gene trimming of TCR beta chains was associated with a missense DCLRE1C variant in a later genetic analysis, and the association was replicated in an independent cohort. Sequencing depth was assumed to be roughly uniform across donors in the presence/absence analyses, though that assumption may not hold. A total of fewer than 200 TCR beta chains were listed by the study as associated with cytomegalovirus. A further reported finding was that TCR beta sequences accurately predicted the HLA-A and HLA-B alleles for most subjects in the first cohort. The classifier was reported to diagnose cytomegalovirus status with high specificity and sensitivity in both the original cohort and the validation cohort. Some 16 rarely observed V segments, including chromosome 9 orphons, were excluded from the earlier analysis of 550 to 700 of the donors because counts were too low. Strong co-occurrence of HLA alleles, especially DR and DQ, made assigning TCR associations to individual alleles difficult. Immune exposure information for the cohort was limited to CMV serostatus. Correlated functional status among segregating V segments might be attributable to linkage disequilibrium, but an unknown experimental factor could not be ruled out. According to a later analysis, parvovirus B19, influenza, CMV and Epstein-Barr virus appeared linked to several top co-occurrence clusters. In a later analysis, TCR association rates were found to vary across HLA loci, with the most associated TCRs seen for DRB1 alleles and the fewest for HLA-C alleles. A later analysis found that most CMV-associated TCR beta chains appeared HLA-restricted, with HLA associations seemingly driven largely by CMV exposure. Some IMGT-functional V segments, including TRBV6-2 and TRBV6-3, could not be distinguished by the 87-base-pair reads and were therefore excluded.

As regards this clone: What this receptor recognizes is not known. No much larger clonotype is one base removed from it; base qualities were not supplied.

Preparation of the library involved the immunoSEQ multiplex PCR assay. The multiplex PCR relied on a mix of 60 forward primers for TCR Vbeta segments and 13 reverse primers for TCR Jbeta segments. The CDR3 region of rearranged TCR beta genes was amplified from genomic DNA with a multiplex PCR assay. The Illumina HiSeq System was used to sequence the amplified TCR beta libraries as 87-base-pair reads. On the authors' methods: A later analysis tallied some 79 million unique TCR beta chains across the 600 to 700 repertoires, and 10 million to 11 million of those chains were shared by two or more donors. Raw reads were error-corrected and collapsed into unique sequences by a nearest-neighbor algorithm in which closely related sequences were merged to remove PCR and sequencing errors. Alignment of CDR3 sequences to IMGT reference sequences was used to assign V, D and J gene segments. For a sequence to be retained, at least a six-nucleotide match to both a V gene segment and a J gene segment was required. Rearrangements were called productive when the CDR3 lacked stop codons and stayed in frame with V and J; all others were non-productive. Following IMGT convention, CDR3 was defined as the stretch from the second conserved V-encoded cysteine to the conserved J-encoded phenylalanine. Sequences without an unambiguous match to a single V gene segment were excluded from the earlier analysis of about 630 of the donors. An earlier analysis of several hundred of the donors called V segments functional above 56.7% productive rearrangements and segregating when the between-donor standard deviation exceeded 5%. A statistical classification framework was developed to diagnose cytomegalovirus status using the catalog of TCR beta chain sequences. In a later analysis, TCR nucleotide sequences were compared against IMGT/GENE-DB human TR gene sequences so that V and J genes could be assigned. A later analysis assigned CDR3 sequences and most-parsimonious VDJ recombination scenarios with the TCRdist pipeline. In a later analysis, every TCR beta chain was defined by the combination of its CDR3 amino acid sequence and its V-gene family, and reads without a unique V-gene family were dropped. To address suspected cross-contamination and a sequencing artifact, a later analysis removed roughly 580 highly shared, low-generation-probability nucleotide sequences. In a later analysis, a clonal expansion index for each public chain was calculated from normalized within-repertoire ranks of inferred template counts. In a later analysis, generation probabilities were computed using a VDJ recombination model fitted to out-of-frame rearrangements, and the results were checked against IGoR. In a later analysis, hypergeometric tests were used to score TCR-TCR, TCR-HLA and TCR-CMV co-occurrence, with a repertoire-size bias correction applied to TCR pairs. A later analysis estimated false discovery rates by permuting HLA or CMV assignments 20 times. In a later analysis, co-occurring TCRs were grouped with DBSCAN, and TCRdist sequence similarity was added when clustering was performed within HLA-allele-positive subsets. Repertoires with fewer than 30,000 or more than 120,000 public chains were left out of co-occurrence clustering, as were four to six repertoires with anomalous nucleotide sharing. The immuneACCESS repertoire file appears here via TCRdb, limited to in-frame rearrangements. These files lack a portion of the clones; in checked studies, under half of the deficit traces to unresolved V genes, and the cause of the others is not known. V, J and clone size are taken as reported in that table, and D and trimming were inferred from the DNA itself. The sample table shows 150,000 to 200,000 clones, and 70% to 90% are seen once. The top ten hold about 10% of the sample.

The cohort was made up of approximately 700 healthy bone marrow donors. At the time of sampling, all cohort members were nominally healthy, though unrecorded immune exposures were likely present. The donor was CMV seropositive and belonged to the group of more than 250 seropositive cohort members. Each donor provided a peripheral blood sample, and peripheral blood mononuclear cells were used for TCR beta sequencing. Genomic DNA extraction from the blood cell samples was performed with the Qiagen DNeasy Blood Extraction Kit. V is reduced by 6 bases and J by 3 bases, leaving a spacing of 9 bases between them. CDR1 and CDR2, per the germline V gene, are MNHNS and SASEGT. The CDR3 sequence holds 12 residues, the cysteine and phenylalanine included. Only the CDR3 part of the read is kept: 36 bases, read in frame from the first base.

The V and J segments used are TRBV6-1 and TRBJ2-7; tentative D gene TRBD1, with 5 bases matching. The sequence derives from a man between 18 and 35 years old in good health and CMV-seropositive. The sequenced material came from PBMCs. The DNA sequence is given as TGTGCCAGCAGGGCAGGGCGCTACGAGCAGTACTTC. Its protein product is CASRAGRYEQYF.